This T cell receptor beta chain emerged from a study of radiotherapy plus CTLA-4 blockade in lung cancer. The protocol was immunoSEQ multiplex PCR, while the TCRdb copy is restricted to in-frame clones and leaves out a portion. Among about 49,000 clones, more than 75% were seen once, and the ten largest hold around 30%. This CDR3 comprises 13 residues. Trimming removed 6 bases at V and 3 bases at J, with 11 bases between. Germline loops: CDR1 LNHDA, CDR2 SQIVND (reference sequence). On this clone: Its antigen is still unknown.

General study results and limits: TCR clones from tumors expanded in blood after radiotherapy plus ipilimumab.

The J gene is TRBJ1-1, the V gene TRBV19, with D tentatively TRBD1 (6 bases). This specimen consisted of peripheral blood, obtained from a patient treated with radiotherapy plus ipilimumab. The TCR was taken from a human donor with non-small cell lung cancer whose response to radiotherapy plus ipilimumab could not be evaluated. For the CDR3, the DNA is TGTGCCAGTAGGGACAGAGTATACACTGAAGCTTTCTTT. It encodes CASRDRVYTEAFF.